The 25 T cell receptor beta chains presented below share a single source sample, sequenced in a study of blood T cell repertoires in COVID-19. Clones were read by immunoSEQ multiplex PCR, and TCRdb kept only the in-frame ones, dropping some. The sample carries 300,000 to 400,000 clones, about nine tenths recorded once. Sequencing was performed on peripheral blood. These receptors were taken from a woman between 65 and 79 years old with COVID-19, enrolled during active disease.

This chain joins TRBV6-5 and TRBJ1-6, with D unresolved. CDR1 MNHEY and CDR2 SVGAGI come from the germline V gene. Trimming shortened V by 7 bases and J by 7 bases, and 14 bases separated the two germline ends. This CDR3 spans 14 amino acids. Written as DNA, the CDR3 is TGTGCCAGCACTAACGGGGTTTACAATTCACCCCTCCACTTT. This sequence encodes CASTNGVYNSPLHF.

The gene calls are TRBV2 and TRBJ1-3; tentatively, D is TRBD1 (5 bases). The germline gives CDR1 SNHLY, CDR2 FYNNEI. The V end lost 4 bases, the J end lost 4 bases, and 14 bases lay between the germline ends. CDR3 size: 15 residues. The CDR3, as DNA: TGTGCCAGCAGTGTACAGGACGGTCCCGGAAACACCATATATTTT. As protein: CASSVQDGPGNTIYF.

The V and J genes are TRBV3-1 (or the pseudogene TRBV3-2) and TRBJ2-7; weak D call: TRBD2 (6 bases). The CDR3 spans 13 residues. Trimming left V 8 bases short and J 6 bases short, with 17 bases between. Looked up from germline, CDR1 is LGHDT and CDR2 is YNNKEL (reference sequence). The CDR3 DNA reads TGTGCCAGCGCTGGACGGGAGAATGGCGAGCAGTACTTC. This gives the protein CASAGRENGEQYF.

The chain recombines TRBV15 with TRBJ1-3, with no clear D. Germline loops: CDR1 LNHNV, CDR2 YYDKDF (reference sequence). With 0 bases removed from V and 4 bases from J, the gap between germline ends came to 10 bases. The CDR3 totals 15 residues. In DNA, the CDR3 is TGTGCCACCAGCAGAGATACGGGGAGGGGAAACACCATATATTTT. As protein: CATSRDTGRGNTIYF.

The chain couples TRBV19 to TRBJ2-3; perhaps TRBD1 as D (6 bases). Trimming stripped 2 bases from V and 6 bases from J, with 18 bases between. This CDR3 has 16 residues. Germline V lookup: CDR1 LNHDA, CDR2 SQIVND (reference sequence). The CDR3 reads CASSIKSDRLRDTQYF. CDR3 bases: TGTGCCAGTAGTATAAAAAGTGACAGGTTGAGGGATACGCAGTATTTT.

This clone was found once. The gene calls are TRBV19 and TRBJ2-7, with 8 bases identical to TRBD1. Germline values: CDR1 LNHDA, CDR2 SQIVND (reference sequence). This CDR3 region has 14 residues. Germline trimming cut 4 bases from V and 3 bases from J; bases unmatched to any gene: 5. CDR3 sequence reads: CASSTSTGDYEQYF. The CDR3 nucleotides read TGTGCCAGTAGTACCTCGACAGGGGACTACGAGCAGTACTTC. Variable domain in full (rest from reference TRBV19 and TRBJ2-7): DGGITQSPKYLFRKEGQNVTLSCEQNLNHDAMYWYRQDPGQGLRLIYYSQIVNDFQKGDIAEGYSVSREKKESFPLTVTSAQKNPTAFYLCASSTSTGDYEQYFGPGTRLTVT.

The gene calls are TRBV4-1 and TRBJ2-1; TRBD2 agrees at 7 bases. CDR3 length equals 17 residues. Germline CDR1 is MGHRA and CDR2 is YSYEKL. V shed 1 base and J 8 bases; nucleotides not matched to a gene: 14. CDR3 sequence reads: CASSQGEGLVFIDEQFF. In DNA form, the CDR3 reads TGCGCCAGCAGCCAAGGGGAAGGACTAGTGTTTATCGATGAGCAGTTCTTC.

The chain recombines TRBV9 with TRBJ1-1; possibly TRBD1 for D (5 bases). CDR1 and CDR2 (germline): SGDLS, YYNGEE. Trimming took 4 bases from V and 5 from J, leaving 12 bases between them. This CDR3 spans 13 amino acids. For the CDR3, the DNA is TGTGCCAGCAGCCTAGACAGTCGGACTGAAGCTTTCTTT. It specifies CASSLDSRTEAFF.

This sequence joins TRBV2 and TRBJ1-2; 7 nucleotides agree with TRBD1. Germline lookup yields CDR1 SNHLY and CDR2 FYNNEI. Trimming removed 4 bases from V and 14 bases from J; junction bases left unmatched: 10. The CDR3 has 12 amino acids. CDR3 bases: TGTGCCAGCAGTGGCCGGGACAGTAGTTATACCTTC. Protein sequence: CASSGRDSSYTF.

The gene calls are TRBV7-2 and TRBJ2-7; TRBD1 matches 8 bases. The CDR3 totals 14 residues. The germline CDR1 and CDR2 sequences are SGHTA and FQGNSA. Trimming took 6 bases from V and 5 from J; bases not matched to a gene: 9. In DNA form, the CDR3 reads TGTGCCAGCAGTTTTCAGGGGGCCTTCGACGAGCAGTACTTC. This codes for CASSFQGAFDEQYF.

The chain couples TRBV6-5 to TRBJ1-1; 9 bases line up with TRBD1. Germline CDR1 reads MNHEY; CDR2 reads SVGAGI. The CDR3 length is 14 residues. J gave up 4 bases and V 5 bases, and 5 bases lay outside the gene matches. The CDR3 DNA sequence: TGTGCCAGCAGTCCGACAGGGGGTACCACTGAAGCTTTCTTT. It is translated as CASSPTGGTTEAFF.

The V gene is TRBV5-8, the J gene TRBJ1-4; 11 bases fit TRBD1. Germline loops: CDR1 SGHTS, CDR2 YDEGEE. V gave up 2 bases and J gave up 8 bases; unmatched junction bases: 5. The CDR3 consists of 15 residues. The CDR3 loop is CASSFWTGGSEKLFF. The DNA for the CDR3 is TGTGCCAGCAGCTTCTGGACAGGGGGCTCAGAAAAACTGTTTTTT.

V is TRBV27 and J is TRBJ1-2; no firm D call. V gave up 4 bases and J gave up 4 bases, with 10 bases separating them. CDR3 length equals 13 residues. Germline V lookup: CDR1 MNHEY, CDR2 SMNVEV (reference sequence). The CDR3 bases are TGTGCCAGCAGTTACGACTTTCGCTATGGCTACACCTTC. The encoded protein is CASSYDFRYGYTF.

The chain uses TRBV5-6 and TRBJ1-2; no reliable D call. Trimming stripped 2 bases from V and 8 bases from J, with 16 bases between. Germline V gives CDR1 SGHDT, CDR2 YYEEEE. The CDR3 is 14 residues long. For the CDR3, the DNA is TGTGCCAGCAGCTTTCTGTGGGCCAGTGCGGGCTACACCTTC. The encoded protein is CASSFLWASAGYTF.

The V gene is TRBV19, the J gene TRBJ1-1; 10 bases align to TRBD1. The CDR3 is 15 amino acids. Germline CDR1 is LNHDA and CDR2 is SQIVND (reference sequence). V lost 1 base to trimming and J lost 4 bases; unmatched junction nucleotides: 3. The CDR3 sequence is CASSIGGQGSTEAFF. DNA for the CDR3: TGTGCCAGTAGTATAGGGGGACAGGGGAGCACTGAAGCTTTCTTT.

The chain combines TRBV10-3 with TRBJ1-5, with D unresolved. Germline V gives CDR1 ENHRY, CDR2 SYGVKD. Trimming left V 6 bases short and J 5 bases short, with 11 bases between. This CDR3 is built from 13 residues. CDR3 bases: TGTGCCATCAGAGGCGCCGGGGATCAGCCCCAGCATTTT. It specifies CAIRGAGDQPQHF.

V usage is TRBV5-1 and J usage is TRBJ1-4; D is perhaps TRBD1 (6 bases). Trimming stripped 5 bases from V and 2 bases from J, with 13 bases between. The length of the CDR3 is 15 residues. Germline CDR1 SGHRS, CDR2 YFSETQ. This CDR3 reads CASRPTGLTNEKLFF. The CDR3 nucleotides read TGCGCCAGCAGACCCACAGGGCTCACTAATGAAAAACTGTTTTTT.

The chain recombines TRBV27 with TRBJ1-2; 9 bases map to TRBD1. Germline loops: CDR1 MNHEY, CDR2 SMNVEV (reference sequence). The J segment lost 4 bases and the V segment lost 6 bases, leaving 3 bases of the junction unmatched. This CDR3 has 13 amino acids. The CDR3 region is CASSRTGAYGYTF. Here the CDR3 DNA reads TGTGCCAGCAGCCGGACAGGGGCCTATGGCTACACCTTC.

The rearrangement uses TRBV3-1 (or the pseudogene TRBV3-2) and TRBJ2-7, with 11 bases lining up with TRBD2. Per germline, CDR1 LGHDT and CDR2 YNNKEL (reference sequence). The CDR3 contains 15 residues. The V segment lost 4 bases and the J segment 3 bases; nucleotides outside the gene matches: 5. CDR3 amino acids: CASSLGLAGGYEQYF. The CDR3 DNA reads TGTGCCAGCAGCCTGGGGCTAGCGGGGGGCTACGAGCAGTACTTC.

This chain uses TRBV20-1 with TRBJ1-5, with TRBD1 identical over 7 bases. This CDR3 is 11 amino acids long. CDR1 and CDR2 from the germline V gene are DFQATT and SNEGSKA (reference sequence). V dropped 5 bases and J dropped 10; count of bases not matched to a gene: 5. CDR3 nucleotides: TGCAGTGCTGTAAACAGGGGACCCCAGCATTTT. It encodes CSAVNRGPQHF.

This clone occurred a few times. The gene calls are TRBV2 and TRBJ1-1; 7 bases match TRBD1. Germline V gene sequence: CDR1 SNHLY, CDR2 FYNNEI. This CDR3 is 18 amino acids long. The junction had 16 bases not matched to a gene; V was cut back by 6 bases and J by 0 bases. CDR3 coding DNA: TGTGCCAGCAGGGGGGCCCCACGACAGGGATCCATGAACACTGAAGCTTTCTTT. Its translation is CASRGAPRQGSMNTEAFF.

This chain joins TRBV5-1 and TRBJ2-2, with TRBD2 matching over 8 bases. From germline, CDR1 is SGHRS and CDR2 YFSETQ. After removal of 5 bases from V and 4 bases from J, the junction contained 7 bases not matched to a gene. The CDR3 runs 15 residues. CDR3: CASSIGGVSTGELFF. Written as DNA, the CDR3 is TGCGCCAGCAGTATCGGGGGGGTCTCCACCGGGGAGCTGTTTTTT.

V gene TRBV19 combines with J gene TRBJ1-1, with D tentatively TRBD1 (5 bases). The CDR3 spans 12 residues. V lost 6 bases, J lost 4 bases, and 9 bases lay in between. Germline CDR1 LNHDA, CDR2 SQIVND (reference sequence). CDR3 sequence: CASRRGGTEAFF. CDR3 DNA sequence: TGTGCCAGTAGACGGGGGGGCACTGAAGCTTTCTTT.

This clone appeared a few times. The chain recombines TRBV29-1 with TRBJ2-1; perhaps TRBD2 as D (6 bases). The CDR3 is made up of 12 amino acids. Germline-derived CDR1 and CDR2 are SQVTM and ANQGSEA. For the CDR3, the DNA is TGCAGGGGGGGAAGCTCCTACAATGAGCAGTTCTTC. It codes for CRGGSSYNEQFF.

This chain links TRBV28 with TRBJ1-5; TRBD1 matches 9 bases. This CDR3 spans 14 amino acids. J was trimmed by 5 bases and V by 7 bases; bases with no gene match: 6. CDR1 is MDHEN and CDR2 is SYDVKM in the germline V gene. The CDR3 here is CASTGTGYDQPQHF. Here the CDR3 DNA reads TGTGCCAGCACCGGGACAGGGTACGATCAGCCCCAGCATTTT.